This TCR beta chain is from a study of shared clonotypes between healthy human individuals. Regarding the study as a whole: Larger richness was generally estimated for naive than memory subsets.

This clone was seen a handful of times. Its target is not known. CD4+ cells yielded CD45RA+ naive and CD45RA-negative memory subsets. Original processing notes: From ImmunoSEQ came sequences covering only the junction and carrying no quality scores, so filtering differed. Sequencing was performed with immunoSEQ multiplex PCR; in TCRdb, only in-frame clones are kept and a portion is missing. V and J calls plus clone size are reproduced from that table; the DNA served to infer D and trimming. The sample contains roughly 1 million clones, 70% to 80% of which appear only once. The CDR3 sequence is 15 residues long. Germline-derived CDR1 and CDR2 are SGHRS and YFSETQ. V shed 2 bases and J shed 4 bases, with 15 bases lying between them.

The gene calls are TRBV5-1 and TRBJ1-1; D unresolved. Source material: memory CD4+ T cells from PBMCs. Regarding subset: CD45RA-negative fraction. This clonotype was sampled from a man in his late teens or twenties in good health. Some clones in this sample may be carry-over from other donors' samples. The CDR3 DNA follows: TGCGCCAGCAGCTTTAGTCCGCCCGCGGGCACTGAAGCTTTCTTT. It is translated as CASSFSPPAGTEAFF.